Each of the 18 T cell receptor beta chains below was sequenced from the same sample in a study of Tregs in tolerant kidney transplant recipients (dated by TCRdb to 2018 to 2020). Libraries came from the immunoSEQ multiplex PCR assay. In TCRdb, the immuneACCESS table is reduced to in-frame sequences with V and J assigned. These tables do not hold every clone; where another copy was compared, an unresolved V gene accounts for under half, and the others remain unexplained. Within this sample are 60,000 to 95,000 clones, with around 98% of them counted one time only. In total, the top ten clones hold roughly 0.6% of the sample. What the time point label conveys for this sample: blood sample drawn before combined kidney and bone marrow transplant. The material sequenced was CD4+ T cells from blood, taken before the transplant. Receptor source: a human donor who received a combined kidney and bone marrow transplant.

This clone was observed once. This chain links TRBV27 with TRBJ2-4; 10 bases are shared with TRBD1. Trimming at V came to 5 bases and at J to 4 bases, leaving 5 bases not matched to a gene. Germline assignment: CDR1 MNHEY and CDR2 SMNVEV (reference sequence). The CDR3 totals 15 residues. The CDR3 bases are TGTGCCAGCAGTCATGGACAGGGGGGAAAAAACATTCAGTACTTC. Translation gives CASSHGQGGKNIQYF.

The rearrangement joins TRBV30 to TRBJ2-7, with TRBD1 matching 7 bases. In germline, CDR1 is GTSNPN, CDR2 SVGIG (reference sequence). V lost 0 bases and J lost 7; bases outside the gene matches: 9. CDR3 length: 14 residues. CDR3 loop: CAWSVLDRAYEQYF. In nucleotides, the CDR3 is TGTGCCTGGAGTGTACTTGACAGGGCATATGAGCAGTACTTC.

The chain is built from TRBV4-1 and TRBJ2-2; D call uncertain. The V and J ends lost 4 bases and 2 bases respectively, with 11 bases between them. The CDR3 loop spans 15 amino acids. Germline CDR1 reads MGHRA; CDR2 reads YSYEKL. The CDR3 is CASSPRTTNTGELFF. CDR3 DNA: TGCGCCAGCAGCCCCCGAACCACAAACACCGGGGAGCTGTTTTTT.

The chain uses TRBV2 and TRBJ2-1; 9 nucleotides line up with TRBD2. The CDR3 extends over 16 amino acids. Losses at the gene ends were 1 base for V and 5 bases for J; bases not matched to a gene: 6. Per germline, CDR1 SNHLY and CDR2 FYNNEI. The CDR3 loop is CASSEVGTSRNNEQFF. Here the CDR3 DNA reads TGTGCCAGCAGTGAAGTCGGGACTAGCAGGAACAATGAGCAGTTCTTC.

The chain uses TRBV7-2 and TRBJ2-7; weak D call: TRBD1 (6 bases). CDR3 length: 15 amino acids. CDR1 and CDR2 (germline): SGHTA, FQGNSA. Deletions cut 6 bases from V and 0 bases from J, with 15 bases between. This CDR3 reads CASSLDRTSSYEQYF. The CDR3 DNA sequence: TGTGCCAGCAGTCTCGACAGGACCTCCTCCTACGAGCAGTACTTC. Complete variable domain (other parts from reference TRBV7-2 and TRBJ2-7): GAGVSQSPSNKVTEKGKDVELRCDPISGHTALYWYRQSLGQGLEFLIYFQGNSAPDKSGLPSDRFSAERTGGSVSTLTIQRTQQEDSAVYLCASSLDRTSSYEQYFGPGTRLTVT.

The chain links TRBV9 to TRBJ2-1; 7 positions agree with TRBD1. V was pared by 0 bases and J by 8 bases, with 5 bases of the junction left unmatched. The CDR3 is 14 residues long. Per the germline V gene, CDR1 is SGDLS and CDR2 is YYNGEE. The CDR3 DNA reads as TGTGCCAGCAGCGTAGCTACAGGGGACCATGAGCAGTTCTTC. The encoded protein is CASSVATGDHEQFF.

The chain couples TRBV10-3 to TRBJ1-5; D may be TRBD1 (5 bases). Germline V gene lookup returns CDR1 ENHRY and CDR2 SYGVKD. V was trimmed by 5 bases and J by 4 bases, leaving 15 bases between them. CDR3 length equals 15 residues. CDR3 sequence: CAISTGQGLNQPQHF. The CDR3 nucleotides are TGTGCCATCAGTACCGGGCAGGGCTTAAATCAGCCCCAGCATTTT.

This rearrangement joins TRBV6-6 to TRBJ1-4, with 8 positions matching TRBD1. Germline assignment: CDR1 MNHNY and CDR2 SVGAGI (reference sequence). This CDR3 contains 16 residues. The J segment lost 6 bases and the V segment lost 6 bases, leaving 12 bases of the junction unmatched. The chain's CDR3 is CASRTQDRAIDEKLFF. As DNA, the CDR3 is TGTGCCAGCAGAACCCAGGACAGGGCGATCGATGAAAAACTGTTTTTT.

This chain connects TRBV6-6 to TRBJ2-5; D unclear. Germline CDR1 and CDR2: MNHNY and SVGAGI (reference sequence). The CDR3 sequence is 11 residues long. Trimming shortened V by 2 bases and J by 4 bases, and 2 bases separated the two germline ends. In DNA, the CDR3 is TGTGCCAGCAGTTACCGAGAGACCCAGTACTTC. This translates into CASSYRETQYF.

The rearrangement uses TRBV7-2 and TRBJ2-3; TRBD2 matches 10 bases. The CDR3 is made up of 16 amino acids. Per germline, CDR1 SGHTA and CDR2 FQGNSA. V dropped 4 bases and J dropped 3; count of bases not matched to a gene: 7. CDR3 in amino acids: CASSSGSGGGTDTQYF. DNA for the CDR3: TGTGCCAGCAGCTCAGGGAGCGGGGGGGGGACAGATACGCAGTATTTT.

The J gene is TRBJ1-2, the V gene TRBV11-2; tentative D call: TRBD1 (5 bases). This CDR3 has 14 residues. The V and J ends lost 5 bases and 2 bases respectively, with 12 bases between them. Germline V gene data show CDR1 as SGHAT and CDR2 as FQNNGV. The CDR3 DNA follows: TGTGCCAGCAGCCTACGGGGGTCCAACTATGGCTACACCTTC. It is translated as CASSLRGSNYGYTF.

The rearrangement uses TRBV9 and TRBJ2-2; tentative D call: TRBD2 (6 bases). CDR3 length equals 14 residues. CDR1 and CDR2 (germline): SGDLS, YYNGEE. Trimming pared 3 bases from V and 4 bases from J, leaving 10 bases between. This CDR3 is CASSAAGTTGELFF. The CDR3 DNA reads TGTGCCAGCAGCGCCGCGGGGACCACCGGGGAGCTGTTTTTT.

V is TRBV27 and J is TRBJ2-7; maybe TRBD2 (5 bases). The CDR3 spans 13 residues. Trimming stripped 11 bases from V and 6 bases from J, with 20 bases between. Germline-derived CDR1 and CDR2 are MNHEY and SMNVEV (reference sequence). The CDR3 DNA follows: TGTGCCGCCGGACGGGGAATCGAAGGCGAGCAGTACTTC. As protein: CAAGRGIEGEQYF.

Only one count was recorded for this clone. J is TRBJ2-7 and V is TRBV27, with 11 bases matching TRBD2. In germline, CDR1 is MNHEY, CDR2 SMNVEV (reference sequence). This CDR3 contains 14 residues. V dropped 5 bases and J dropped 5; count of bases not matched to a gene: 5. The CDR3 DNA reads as TGTGCCAGCAGTAAACTAGCGGGAGCCCACGAGCAGTACTTC. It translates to CASSKLAGAHEQYF.

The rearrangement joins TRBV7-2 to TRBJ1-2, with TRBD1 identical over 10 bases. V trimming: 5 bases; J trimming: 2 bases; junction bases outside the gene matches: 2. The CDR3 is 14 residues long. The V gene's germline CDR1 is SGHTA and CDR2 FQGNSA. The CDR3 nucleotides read TGTGCCAGCAGCAAGGGACAGGGGAACTATGGCTACACCTTC. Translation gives CASSKGQGNYGYTF. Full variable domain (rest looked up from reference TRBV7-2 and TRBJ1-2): GAGVSQSPSNKVTEKGKDVELRCDPISGHTALYWYRQSLGQGLEFLIYFQGNSAPDKSGLPSDRFSAERTGGSVSTLTIQRTQQEDSAVYLCASSKGQGNYGYTFGSGTRLTVV.

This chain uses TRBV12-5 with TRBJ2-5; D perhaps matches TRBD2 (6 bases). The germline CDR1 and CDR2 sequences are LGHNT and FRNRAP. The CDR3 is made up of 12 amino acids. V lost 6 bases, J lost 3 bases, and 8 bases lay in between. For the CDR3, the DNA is TGTGCTAGTGGGGGACTGGAAGAGACCCAGTACTTC. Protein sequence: CASGGLEETQYF.

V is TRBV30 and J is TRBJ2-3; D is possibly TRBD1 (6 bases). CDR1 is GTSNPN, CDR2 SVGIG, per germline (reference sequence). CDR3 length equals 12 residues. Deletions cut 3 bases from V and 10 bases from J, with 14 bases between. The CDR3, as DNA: TGTGCCTGGAGCTCATTAGAGGGGGCGCAGTATTTT. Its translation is CAWSSLEGAQYF.

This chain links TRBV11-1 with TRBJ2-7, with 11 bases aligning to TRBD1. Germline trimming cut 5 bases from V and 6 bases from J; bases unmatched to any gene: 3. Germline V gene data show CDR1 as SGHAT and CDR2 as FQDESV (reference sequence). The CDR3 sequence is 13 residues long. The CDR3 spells CASSPGTGGEQYF. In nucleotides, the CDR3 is TGTGCCAGCAGCCCAGGGACAGGGGGCGAGCAGTACTTC.